The 8 T cell receptor beta chains given below trace back to one sample, sequenced in a study of identical twins. Via MiXCR, TCRdb re-called the 5' RACE reads, giving one row per CDR3 protein. This table has a few hundred thousand distinct CDR3 sequences, around 20% appearing once. The sequenced material came from naive T cells sorted from blood. The receptor source for this set is a man in his fifties in good health.

This clonotype was found a few times. This sequence joins TRBV5-1 and TRBJ2-1; 7 bases line up with TRBD2. The length of the CDR3 is 14 residues. Germline V gives CDR1 SGHRS, CDR2 YFSETQ. With 3 bases clipped from V and 2 bases from J, the junction kept 2 bases outside the gene matches. The chain's CDR3 is CASSSAGAYNEQFF. The CDR3 DNA follows: TGCGCCAGCAGCTCGGCGGGGGCCTACAATGAGCAGTTCTTC.

This clonotype was counted ten times or more. The rearrangement uses TRBV20-1 and TRBJ1-1; D is possibly TRBD1 (5 bases). The CDR3 extends over 14 amino acids. Germline V gives CDR1 DFQATT, CDR2 SNEGSKA (reference sequence). V was trimmed by 6 bases and J by 6 bases, leaving 20 bases between them. The CDR3 loop reads CSAGEGMRGAEAFF. The DNA of the CDR3 is TGCAGTGCAGGGGAGGGAATGAGGGGCGCTGAAGCTTTCTTT.

This clonotype appeared a few times. This rearrangement joins TRBV28 to TRBJ1-5; TRBD1 is a possible D gene (6 bases). The CDR3 sequence is 15 residues long. Germline loops: CDR1 MDHEN, CDR2 SYDVKM. Trimming pared 3 bases from V and 4 bases from J, leaving 13 bases between. The CDR3 coding sequence is TGTGCCAGCAGTTTTTTCGGACAGAAAAATCAGCCCCAGCATTTT. It encodes CASSFFGQKNQPQHF.

This rearrangement joins TRBV11-3 to TRBJ2-7, with TRBD1 identical over 7 bases. Germline V CDR1 and CDR2: SGHNT, YENEEA. The CDR3 length is 14 residues. V lost 5 bases and J lost 4; bases outside the gene matches: 8. The CDR3 DNA reads TGTGCCAGCAGCCGAGGGGGCAGGCAGTACGAGCAGTACTTC. Amino acid sequence: CASSRGGRQYEQYF.

A few counts support this clonotype. The V and J genes are TRBV5-1 and TRBJ1-1, with D perhaps matching TRBD1 (6 bases). Trimming cost V 4 bases and J 1 base, with 14 bases left between them. The CDR3 covers 15 residues. CDR1 and CDR2 (germline): SGHRS, YFSETQ. The CDR3 is CASSPQQGPNTEAFF. The CDR3 region has the DNA TGCGCCAGCAGCCCGCAACAGGGCCCGAACACTGAAGCTTTCTTT.

This clonotype was observed a handful of times. This sequence joins TRBV7-9 and TRBJ2-3, with D perhaps assigned TRBD1 or TRBD2 (6 bases each). From germline, CDR1 is SEHNR and CDR2 FQNEAQ (reference sequence). V gave up 6 bases and J gave up 3 bases, with 16 bases separating them. CDR3 length equals 15 residues. CDR3 coding DNA: TGTGCCAGCAGGCCGGGGGCGTCGATAACAGATACGCAGTATTTT. Its translation is CASRPGASITDTQYF.

The table lists this clonotype with many counts. V is TRBV6-5 and J is TRBJ1-3; no definite D call. CDR1 is MNHEY and CDR2 is SVGAGI in the germline V gene. The CDR3 spans 17 residues. V was pared by 1 base and J by 2 bases, with 15 bases between. Here the CDR3 DNA reads TGTGCCAGCAGTTACTTCGCCGGGCGAGGACCTGGAAACACCATATATTTT. Protein product: CASSYFAGRGPGNTIYF.

The J gene is TRBJ2-5, the V gene TRBV20-1; 12 bases match TRBD1. Per the germline V gene, CDR1 is DFQATT and CDR2 is SNEGSKA (reference sequence). This CDR3 has 15 amino acids. Germline trimming cut 0 bases from V and 4 bases from J; bases unmatched to any gene: 3. CDR3 DNA: TGCAGTGCTAGAGAAGGGACAGGGGGCCCAGAGACCCAGTACTTC. This sequence encodes CSAREGTGGPETQYF.